This TCR beta chain appears in the sequencing data of a study of shared clonotypes between healthy human individuals. Study-level background: The donor pool was made up of a couple of women and a few men aged 18 to 49. Per donor, three plates held CD4 naive cells, three held CD4 memory, two held CD8 naive and one held CD8 memory.

CD45RA+ naive and CD45RA-negative memory subsets were separated from CD4+ cells. In the source study's methods: ImmunoSEQ only sent back junction sequences with no quality scores, so filtering was done differently. This table comes from immunoSEQ multiplex PCR, and its TCRdb copy is limited to in-frame clones, with some not included. V and J calls plus clone size are reproduced from that table; the DNA served to infer D and trimming. The sample carries 330,000 or so clones, 74% recorded once. This clone was recorded many times. The receptor was isolated from a man between 25 and 39 years old in good health. The sample consisted of memory CD4+ T cells sorted from blood. Subset noted: CD45RA-negative fraction.

CDR3 loop: CASSWDRGLKNIQYF. CDR3 in DNA: TGTGCCAGCAGTTGGGACAGGGGGCTCAAAAACATTCAGTACTTC. The chain links TRBV2 to TRBJ2-4, with TRBD1 matching 12 bases. The V gene's germline CDR1 is SNHLY and CDR2 FYNNEI. This CDR3 contains 15 residues. Trimming took 5 bases from V and 3 from J; bases not matched to a gene: 2.